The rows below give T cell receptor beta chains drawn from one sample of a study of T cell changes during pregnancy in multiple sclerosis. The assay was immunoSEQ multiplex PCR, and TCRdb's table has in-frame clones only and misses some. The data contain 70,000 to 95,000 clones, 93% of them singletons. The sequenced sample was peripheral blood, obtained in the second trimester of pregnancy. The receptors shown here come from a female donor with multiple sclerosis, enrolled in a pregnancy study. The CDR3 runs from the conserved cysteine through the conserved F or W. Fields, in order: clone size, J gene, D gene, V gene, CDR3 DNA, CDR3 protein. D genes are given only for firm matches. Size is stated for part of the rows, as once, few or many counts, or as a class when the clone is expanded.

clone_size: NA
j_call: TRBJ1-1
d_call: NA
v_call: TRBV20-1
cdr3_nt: TGCAGTGTCCCAGGGAACACTGAAGCTTTCTTT
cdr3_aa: CSVPGNTEAFF

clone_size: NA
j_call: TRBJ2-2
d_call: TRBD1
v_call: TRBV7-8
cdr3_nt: TGTGCCAGCAGCTTAAAGGGTTTCTCCGGACAGGGAGTCTCCGGGGAGCTGTTTTTT
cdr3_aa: CASSLKGFSGQGVSGELFF

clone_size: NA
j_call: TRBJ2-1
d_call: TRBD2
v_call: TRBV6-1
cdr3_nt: TGTGCCAGCAGTGAAGAAGTGGGACTAGGTTACAATGAGCAGTTCTTC
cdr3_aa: CASSEEVGLGYNEQFF

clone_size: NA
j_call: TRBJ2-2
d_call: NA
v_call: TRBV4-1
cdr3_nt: TGCGCCAGCAGCCAAGAGGGCCGGGAGCTGTTTTTT
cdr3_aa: CASSQEGRELFF

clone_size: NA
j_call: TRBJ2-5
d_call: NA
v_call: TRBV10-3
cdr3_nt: TGTGCCGGGGGGGGCGGGGGCCAAGAGACCCAGTACTTC
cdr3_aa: CAGGGGGQETQYF

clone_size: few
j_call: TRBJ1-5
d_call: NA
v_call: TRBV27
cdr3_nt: TGTGCCAGCAGTTCCCAGGGCGGCAATCAGCCCCAGCATTTT
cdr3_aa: CASSSQGGNQPQHF

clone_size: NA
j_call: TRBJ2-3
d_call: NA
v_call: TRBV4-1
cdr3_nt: TGCGCCAGCAGCCAAGATCCAGGCGGGGTCGGGGGCACAGATACGCAGTATTTT
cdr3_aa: CASSQDPGGVGGTDTQYF

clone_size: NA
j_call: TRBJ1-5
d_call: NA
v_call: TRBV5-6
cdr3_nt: TGTGCCAGCAGCTTGGGGGAGGTTAGACTGAATCAGCCCCAGCATTTT
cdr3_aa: CASSLGEVRLNQPQHF

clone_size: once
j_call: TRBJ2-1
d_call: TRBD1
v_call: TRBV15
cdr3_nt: TGTGCCACCAGCAGAAGGGAATTTGCAGGGGGGCAGTTCTTC
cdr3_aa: CATSRREFAGGQFF

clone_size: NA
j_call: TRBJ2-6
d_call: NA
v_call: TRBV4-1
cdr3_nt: TGCGCCAGCAGCCCAAGATGGCAATCTGGGGCCAACGTCCTGACTTTC
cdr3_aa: CASSPRWQSGANVLTF

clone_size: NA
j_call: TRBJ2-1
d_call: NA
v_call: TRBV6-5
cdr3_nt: TGTGCCAGCAGTTACTCCACAGACAATGAGCAGTTCTTC
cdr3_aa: CASSYSTDNEQFF

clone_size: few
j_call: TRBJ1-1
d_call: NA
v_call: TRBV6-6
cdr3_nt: TGTGCCAGCAGTTACACGGGTACCTACACTGAAGCTTTCTTT
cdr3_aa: CASSYTGTYTEAFF

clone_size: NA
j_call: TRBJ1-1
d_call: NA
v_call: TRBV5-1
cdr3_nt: TGCGCCAGCAGCTTAGGGGCGAACACTGAAGCTTTCTTT
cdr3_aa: CASSLGANTEAFF

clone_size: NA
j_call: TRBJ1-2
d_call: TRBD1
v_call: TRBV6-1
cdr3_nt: TGTGCCAGCAGTGAACGGGAGGGGGCCTTGCAACCCTATGGCTACACCTTC
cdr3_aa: CASSEREGALQPYGYTF

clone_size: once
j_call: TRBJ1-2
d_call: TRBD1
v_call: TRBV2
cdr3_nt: TGTGCCAGCAGGGGGACAGGGCATGAGCGTTACTATGGCTACACCTTC
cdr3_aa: CASRGTGHERYYGYTF

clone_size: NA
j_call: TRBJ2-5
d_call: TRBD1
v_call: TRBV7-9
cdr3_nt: TGTGCCAGCAGCCTCGGACAGGGTTCCTCAGAGACCCAGTACTTC
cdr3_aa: CASSLGQGSSETQYF

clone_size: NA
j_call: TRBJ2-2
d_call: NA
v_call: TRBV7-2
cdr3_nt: TGTGCCAGCAGCTCCGACAGTGACACCGGGGAGCTGTTTTTT
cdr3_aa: CASSSDSDTGELFF

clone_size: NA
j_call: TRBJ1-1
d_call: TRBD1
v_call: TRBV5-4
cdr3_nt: TGTGCCAGCAGCCCGGACGGGACAGGTCTCACTGAAGCTTTCTTT
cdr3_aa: CASSPDGTGLTEAFF

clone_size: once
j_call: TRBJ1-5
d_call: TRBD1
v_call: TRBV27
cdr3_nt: TGTGCCAGCAGTTGGACAGGTGAGGGGCCCCAGCATTTT
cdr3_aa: CASSWTGEGPQHF

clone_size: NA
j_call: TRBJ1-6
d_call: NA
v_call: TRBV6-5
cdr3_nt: TGTGCCAGCAGTTACGGCAGGGCAACTTATAATTCACCCCTCCACTTT
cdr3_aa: CASSYGRATYNSPLHF

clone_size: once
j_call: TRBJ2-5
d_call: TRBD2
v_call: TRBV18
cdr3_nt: TGTGCCAGCTCACCGACGACTAGCGCGGGGGCCTCGACCCAGTACTTC
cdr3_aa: CASSPTTSAGASTQYF

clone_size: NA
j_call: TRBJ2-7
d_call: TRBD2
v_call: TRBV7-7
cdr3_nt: TGTGCTAGCAGGTTACTAGCGGGGTCCTACGAGCAGTACTTC
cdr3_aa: CASRLLAGSYEQYF

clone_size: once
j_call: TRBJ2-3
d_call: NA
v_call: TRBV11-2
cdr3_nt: TGTGCCAGCATCGGAGGGGTCGCAGATACGCAGTATTTT
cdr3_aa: CASIGGVADTQYF

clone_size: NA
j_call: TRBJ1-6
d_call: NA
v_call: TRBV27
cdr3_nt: TGTGCCAGCAGTTTAGAGAGCTCCTATAATTCACCCCTCCACTTT
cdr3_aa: CASSLESSYNSPLHF

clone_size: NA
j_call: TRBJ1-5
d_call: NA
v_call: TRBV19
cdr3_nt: TGTGCCAGTAGTACTGAAGAGATATTGAAGCCCCAGCATTTT
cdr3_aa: CASSTEEILKPQHF

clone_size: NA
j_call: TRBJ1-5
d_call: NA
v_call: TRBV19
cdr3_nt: TGTGCCAGTAGTGGTGCAGGGTTGGGTCAGCCCCAGCATTTT
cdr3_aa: CASSGAGLGQPQHF

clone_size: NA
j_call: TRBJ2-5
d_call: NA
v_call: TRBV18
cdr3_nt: TGTGCCAGCTCACCCTCCATCACTGTTTTCTGGGAGACCCAGTACTTC
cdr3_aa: CASSPSITVFWETQYF

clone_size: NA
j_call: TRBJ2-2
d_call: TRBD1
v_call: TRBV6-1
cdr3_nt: TGTGCCAGCAAGGTGGACAGGCAGAACACCGGGGAGCTGTTTTTT
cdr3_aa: CASKVDRQNTGELFF